The 3 T cell receptor beta chains given below trace back to one sample, sequenced in a study of control samples from healthy donors and cancer patients. Some clones are missing from TCRdb's copy, which holds only in-frame ones; the method was immunoSEQ multiplex PCR. The table has around 130,000 clones, around 89% seen once. Sequenced material: blood. The receptors were gathered from a man in his fifties in good health.

The V and J genes are TRBV3-1 (or the pseudogene TRBV3-2) and TRBJ2-1; 11 bases are shared with TRBD2. CDR1 LGHDT and CDR2 YNNKEL come from the germline V gene (reference sequence). The CDR3 is 16 amino acids. V gave up 4 bases and J gave up 6 bases; unmatched junction bases: 8. The CDR3 DNA reads TGTGCCAGCAGCCTCCGACTAGCGGGGACTACCAATGAGCAGTTCTTC. It codes for CASSLRLAGTTNEQFF.

The rearrangement uses TRBV6-5 and TRBJ1-2; 7 positions match TRBD1. The CDR3 has 13 residues. From germline, CDR1 is MNHEY and CDR2 SVGAGI. The trim removed 6 bases at V and 2 bases at J, leaving 3 bases unmatched. The CDR3 here is CASRPDRNYGYTF. The CDR3 region has the DNA TGTGCCAGCAGACCGGACAGGAACTATGGCTACACCTTC.

The chain combines TRBV28 with TRBJ2-7, with 7 bases matching TRBD1. The CDR3 length is 14 residues. In germline, CDR1 is MDHEN, CDR2 SYDVKM. The V gene end was trimmed by 6 bases and the J gene end by 0 bases; junction bases not matched to a gene: 5. Here the CDR3 DNA reads TGTGCCAGCAGCCGGACAGGCCTCTCCTACGAGCAGTACTTC. Translating it yields CASSRTGLSYEQYF.